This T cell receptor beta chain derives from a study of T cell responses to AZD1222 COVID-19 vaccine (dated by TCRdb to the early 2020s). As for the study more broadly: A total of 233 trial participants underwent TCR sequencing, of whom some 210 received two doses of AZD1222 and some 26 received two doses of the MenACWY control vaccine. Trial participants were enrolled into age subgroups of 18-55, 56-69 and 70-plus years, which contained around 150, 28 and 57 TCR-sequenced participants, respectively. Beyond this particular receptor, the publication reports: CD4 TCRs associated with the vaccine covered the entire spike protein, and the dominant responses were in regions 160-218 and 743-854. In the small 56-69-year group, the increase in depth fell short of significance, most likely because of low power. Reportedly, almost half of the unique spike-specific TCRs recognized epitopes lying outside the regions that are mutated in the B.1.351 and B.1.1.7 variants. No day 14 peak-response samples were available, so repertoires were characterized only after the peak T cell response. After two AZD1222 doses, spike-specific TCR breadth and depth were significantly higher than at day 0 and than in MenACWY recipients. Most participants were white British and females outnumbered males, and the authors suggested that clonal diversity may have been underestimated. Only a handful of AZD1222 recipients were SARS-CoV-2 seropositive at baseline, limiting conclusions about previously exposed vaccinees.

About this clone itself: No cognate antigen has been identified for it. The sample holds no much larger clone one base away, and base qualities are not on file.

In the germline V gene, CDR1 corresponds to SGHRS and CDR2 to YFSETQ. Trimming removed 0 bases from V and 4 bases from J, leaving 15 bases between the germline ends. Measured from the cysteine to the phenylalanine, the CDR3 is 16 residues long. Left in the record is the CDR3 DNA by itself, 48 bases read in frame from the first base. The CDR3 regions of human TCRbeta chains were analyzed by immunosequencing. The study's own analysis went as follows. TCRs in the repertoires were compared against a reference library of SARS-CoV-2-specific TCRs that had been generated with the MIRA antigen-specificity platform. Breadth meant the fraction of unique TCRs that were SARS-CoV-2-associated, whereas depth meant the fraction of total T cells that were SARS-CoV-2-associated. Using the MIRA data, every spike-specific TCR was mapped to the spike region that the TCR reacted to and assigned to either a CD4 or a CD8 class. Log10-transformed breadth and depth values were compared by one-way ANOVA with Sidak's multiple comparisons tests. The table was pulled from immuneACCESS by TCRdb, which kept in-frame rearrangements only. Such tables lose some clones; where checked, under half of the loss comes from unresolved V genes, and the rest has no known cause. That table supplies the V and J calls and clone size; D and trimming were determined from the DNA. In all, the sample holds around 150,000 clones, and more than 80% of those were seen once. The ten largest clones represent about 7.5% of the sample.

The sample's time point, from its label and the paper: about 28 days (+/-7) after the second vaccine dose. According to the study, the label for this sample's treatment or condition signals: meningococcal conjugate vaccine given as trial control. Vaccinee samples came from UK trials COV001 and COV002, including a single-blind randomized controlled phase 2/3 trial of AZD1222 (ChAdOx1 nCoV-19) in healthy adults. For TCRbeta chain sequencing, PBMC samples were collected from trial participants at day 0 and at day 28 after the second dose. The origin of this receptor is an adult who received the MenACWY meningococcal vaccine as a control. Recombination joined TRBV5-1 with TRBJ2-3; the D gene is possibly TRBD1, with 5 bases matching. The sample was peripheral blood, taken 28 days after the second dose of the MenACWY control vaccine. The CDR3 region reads CASSLEPTGSPDTQYF. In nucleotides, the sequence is TGCGCCAGCAGCTTGGAACCAACAGGATCACCAGATACGCAGTATTTT.